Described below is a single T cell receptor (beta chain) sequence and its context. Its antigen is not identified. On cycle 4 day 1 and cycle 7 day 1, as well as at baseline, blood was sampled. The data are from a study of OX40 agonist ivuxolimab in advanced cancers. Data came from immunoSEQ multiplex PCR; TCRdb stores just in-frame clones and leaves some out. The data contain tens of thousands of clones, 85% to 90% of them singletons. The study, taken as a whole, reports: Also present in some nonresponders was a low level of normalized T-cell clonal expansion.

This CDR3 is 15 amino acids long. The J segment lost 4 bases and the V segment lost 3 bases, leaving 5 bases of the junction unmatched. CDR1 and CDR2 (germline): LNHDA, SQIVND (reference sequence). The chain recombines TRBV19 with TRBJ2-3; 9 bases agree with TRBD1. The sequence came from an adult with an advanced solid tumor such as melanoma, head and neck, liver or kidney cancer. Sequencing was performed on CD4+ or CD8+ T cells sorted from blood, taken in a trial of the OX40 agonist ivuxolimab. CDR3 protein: CASSIEDRGPDTQYF. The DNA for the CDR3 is TGTGCCAGTAGTATTGAGGACAGGGGTCCAGATACGCAGTATTTT.